The 16 T cell receptor beta chains given below trace back to one sample, sequenced in a study of blood T cell repertoires in COVID-19. Method: immunoSEQ multiplex PCR; TCRdb's copy keeps in-frame clones and lacks some. The data hold some 270,000 clones, with about 83% observed a single time. The sequenced sample consisted of peripheral blood. The receptors were gathered from a woman older than 75 with COVID-19, enrolled during active disease.

The table lists this clone with a count of one. The gene calls are TRBV10-3 and TRBJ2-7; D may be TRBD1 (6 bases). V lost 3 bases and J 2 bases, leaving 14 bases between the germline ends. The CDR3 is 15 amino acids. Germline CDR1 is ENHRY and CDR2 is SYGVKD. The CDR3 nucleotides read TGTGCCATCAGTGACTCTGGGACATTTCCCTACGAGCAGTACTTC. This translates into CAISDSGTFPYEQYF.

The chain recombines TRBV28 with TRBJ2-7; a weak D match, TRBD1 (5 bases). The length of the CDR3 is 15 residues. V was shortened by 2 bases and J by 2 bases, with 13 bases between the two germline ends. Looked up from germline, CDR1 is MDHEN and CDR2 is SYDVKM. CDR3 nucleotides: TGTGCCAGCAGTTTAGTAGGGGAAGGAACCTACGAGCAGTACTTC. Its translation: CASSLVGEGTYEQYF.

V and J are TRBV6-5 and TRBJ2-2; 7 bases are a match to TRBD2. After removal of 7 bases from V and 3 bases from J, the junction contained 8 bases not matched to a gene. CDR3 length: 15 amino acids. Germline assignment: CDR1 MNHEY and CDR2 SVGAGI. In DNA form, the CDR3 reads TGTGCCAGCAACCTAGCGGTCGGATACACCGGGGAGCTGTTTTTT. It is translated as CASNLAVGYTGELFF.

There are a few counts of this clone. The chain links TRBV5-1 to TRBJ2-4, with TRBD1 matching over 7 bases. The trim removed 3 bases at V and 8 bases at J, leaving 8 bases unmatched. Germline V gives CDR1 SGHRS, CDR2 YFSETQ. The CDR3 sequence is 14 residues long. CDR3 coding DNA: TGCGCCAGCAGCTCGGGACAGACGATCGACATTCAGTACTTC. Amino acid sequence: CASSSGQTIDIQYF. The full variable domain, with the rest looked up from reference TRBV5-1 and TRBJ2-4, is KAGVTQTPRYLIKTRGQQVTLSCSPISGHRSVSWYQQTPGQGLQFLFEYFSETQRNKGNFPGRFSGRQFSNSRSEMNVSTLELGDSALYLCASSSGQTIDIQYFGAGTRLSVL.

Only one count was recorded for this clone. The gene calls are TRBV24-1 and TRBJ1-2; TRBD1 aligns across 10 bases. Germline V gene data show CDR1 as KGHDR and CDR2 as SFDVKD. The CDR3 sequence is 15 residues long. V lost 4 bases and J lost 5; bases outside the gene matches: 6. The chain's CDR3 is CATSEPRQGAYGYTF. The CDR3 DNA is TGTGCCACCAGTGAACCAAGACAGGGGGCGTATGGCTACACCTTC.

This chain joins TRBV19 and TRBJ2-1; D may be TRBD2 (6 bases). CDR1 is LNHDA and CDR2 is SQIVND in the germline V gene (reference sequence). V shed 5 bases and J shed 4 bases, with 18 bases lying between them. The CDR3 contains 16 residues. Here the CDR3 reads CASSPSWGLTYNEQFF. Written as DNA, the CDR3 is TGTGCCAGTAGTCCGAGCTGGGGACTTACATACAATGAGCAGTTCTTC.

Here the CDR3 reads CASSPTGQGVRNIQYF. The DNA of the CDR3 is TGTGCCAGCAGCCCCACGGGCCAAGGGGTTAGAAACATTCAGTACTTC. The chain couples TRBV28 to TRBJ2-4; perhaps TRBD1 as D (5 bases). V dropped 6 bases and J dropped 6 bases, with 21 bases sitting between them. The CDR3 sequence is 16 residues long. Germline assignment: CDR1 MDHEN and CDR2 SYDVKM.

V and J are TRBV2 and TRBJ2-7; possibly TRBD2 for D (5 bases). V was clipped by 7 bases and J by 0 bases, with 13 bases between them. This CDR3 has 14 amino acids. CDR1 is SNHLY and CDR2 is FYNNEI in the germline V gene. The CDR3, as DNA: TGTGCCAGCATCCCTTTCGGGGACTCCTACGAGCAGTACTTC. Protein sequence: CASIPFGDSYEQYF.

The chain couples TRBV18 to TRBJ2-7; tentatively, D is TRBD1 (5 bases). The CDR3 runs to 12 residues. Trimming took 3 bases from V and 5 from J, leaving 8 bases between them. CDR1 KGHSH and CDR2 LQKENI come from the germline V gene. DNA for the CDR3: TGTGCCAGCTCACCGAAGGGGAACGAGCAGTACGTC. The encoded protein is CASSPKGNEQYV.

This chain links TRBV10-2 with TRBJ1-1; TRBD1 aligns across 8 bases. Losses at the gene ends were 4 bases for V and 4 bases for J; bases not matched to a gene: 11. Germline V lookup: CDR1 WSHSY, CDR2 SAAADI. There are 16 residues in the CDR3. For the CDR3, the DNA is TGCGCCAGCAGTGCGACCCAGGGGGCGATGAGCACTGAAGCTTTCTTT. It codes for CASSATQGAMSTEAFF.

The chain couples TRBV12-3 or TRBV12-4 to TRBJ1-1; 9 bases map to TRBD1. With 7 bases clipped from V and 4 bases from J, the junction kept 4 bases outside the gene matches. The CDR3 has 13 residues. For the CDR3, the DNA is TGTGCCAGCATCCTGACAGGGGGCACTGAAGCTTTCTTT. Its protein is CASILTGGTEAFF.

The rearrangement links TRBV7-3 to TRBJ2-1; TRBD2 aligns across 11 bases. V lost 6 bases, J lost 8 bases, and 9 bases stayed unmatched. This CDR3 comprises 15 residues. The V gene's germline CDR1 is SGHTA and CDR2 FQGTGA. The CDR3 region is CASSLGLAGGDEQFF. The CDR3 coding sequence is TGTGCCAGCAGTCTCGGCCTAGCGGGAGGCGATGAGCAGTTCTTC.

This clone was observed a single time. The chain is built from TRBV6-2 or TRBV6-3 and TRBJ1-1; D is uncertain. CDR3 length: 14 amino acids. Between the trimmed V and J ends, which lost 1 base and 1 base, there was a span of 7 bases. The germline V gene encodes CDR1 MNHEY and CDR2 SVGEGT. Written as DNA, the CDR3 is TGTGCCAGCAGTTACTTAGCAGCGAACACTGAAGCTTTCTTT. It encodes CASSYLAANTEAFF.

V usage is TRBV6-1 and J usage is TRBJ1-5; a possible D gene is TRBD1 (5 bases). This CDR3 region has 15 residues. Looked up from germline, CDR1 is MNHNS and CDR2 is SASEGT. The V gene lost 3 bases and the J gene lost 4 bases, with 13 bases spanning the gap. The CDR3: CASSEGRGGNQPQHF. Here the CDR3 DNA reads TGTGCCAGCAGTGAGGGACGGGGGGGAAATCAGCCCCAGCATTTT.

The gene calls are TRBV5-4 and TRBJ2-5, with TRBD2 as a possible D gene (6 bases). V was clipped by 2 bases and J by 1 base, with 15 bases between them. CDR3 length: 16 residues. Germline V gene lookup returns CDR1 SGHNT and CDR2 YYREEE (reference sequence). The CDR3 sequence is CASSLGGVGGQETQYF. Written as DNA, the CDR3 is TGTGCCAGCAGCTTAGGAGGGGTTGGGGGCCAAGAGACCCAGTACTTC.

The chain has TRBV9 and TRBJ1-1; the D gene is possibly TRBD1 (5 bases). The germline CDR1 and CDR2 sequences are SGDLS and YYNGEE. This CDR3 comprises 14 residues. V shed 0 bases and J shed 5 bases, with 11 bases lying between them. CDR3 amino acids: CASSVGPGVTEAFF. In DNA, the CDR3 is TGTGCCAGCAGCGTAGGGCCGGGGGTAACTGAAGCTTTCTTT.